This TCR beta chain emerged from a study of T cells in Graves' hyperthyroidism and ophthalmopathy. Germline values: CDR1 MGHRA, CDR2 YSYEKL. The CDR3 is 14 amino acids. The trim removed 3 bases at V and 2 bases at J, leaving 3 bases unmatched. Amplification of TCR beta CDR3 regions was performed using RNA transcripts as template. TCR CDR3 underwent first-round RT-PCR with the HTBI primer set. TCRdb re-derived calls from the multiplex PCR reads in MiXCR, one entry per CDR3 protein. Seen here are some 370,000 distinct CDR3 sequences, about an eighth observed once, and the top ten hold 25% to 30%. Many counts were recorded for this clonotype.

The chain has TRBV4-1 and TRBJ1-2, with TRBD1 identical over 7 bases. The source of this sequence is a man aged 50 or older with Graves' ophthalmopathy. Sequencing input: blood. CDR3 coding DNA: TGCGCCAGCAGCCAGGCAGGGGGGAACTATGGCTACACCTTC. It yields the protein CASSQAGGNYGYTF.